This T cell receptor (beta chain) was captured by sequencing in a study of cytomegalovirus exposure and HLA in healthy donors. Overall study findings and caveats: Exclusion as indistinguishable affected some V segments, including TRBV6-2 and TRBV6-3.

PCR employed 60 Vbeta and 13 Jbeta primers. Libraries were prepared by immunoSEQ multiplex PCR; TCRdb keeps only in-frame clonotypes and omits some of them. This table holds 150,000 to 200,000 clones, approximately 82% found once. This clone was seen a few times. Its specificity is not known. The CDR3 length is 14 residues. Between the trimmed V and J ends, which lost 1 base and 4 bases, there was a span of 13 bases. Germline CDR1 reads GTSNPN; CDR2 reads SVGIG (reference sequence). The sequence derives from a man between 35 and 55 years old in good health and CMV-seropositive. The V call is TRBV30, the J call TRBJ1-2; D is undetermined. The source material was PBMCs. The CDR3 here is CAWSDRGGFYGYTF. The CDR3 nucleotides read TGTGCCTGGAGTGATCGGGGAGGTTTCTATGGCTACACCTTC.